A selection of T cell receptor beta chains follows, all from one sample in a study of a mutant IDH1 vaccine in newly diagnosed glioma. The protocol was immunoSEQ multiplex PCR, while the TCRdb copy is restricted to in-frame clones and leaves out a portion. The profile shows 20,000 to 30,000 clones, approximately 91% of them singletons. The sample consisted of PBMCs, taken from a glioma patient treated with radiotherapy, temozolomide or both. Receptor source: a man aged 30-40 years with glioma. Both conserved end residues are part of each CDR3. The order of the fields is D gene, clone size, J gene, V gene, CDR3 DNA, CDR3 protein. D genes are given only for firm matches. A row's size may be missing; if present it is once, few, many or a size class.

. | . | TRBJ2-1 | TRBV5-5 | TGTGCCAGCATCGGAACGGGACGCGCCTACAATGAGCAGTTCTTC | CASIGTGRAYNEQFF
. | once | TRBJ1-5 | TRBV19 | TGTGCCAGTAGTACTACAGGGTTCCAGCCCCAGCATTTT | CASSTTGFQPQHF
. | . | TRBJ1-1 | TRBV2 | TGTGCCACCAGGACGGGAAACACTGAAGCTTTCTTT | CATRTGNTEAFF
. | . | TRBJ1-2 | TRBV19 | TGTGCCAGTAGTATGGGGGACAAATCTAACTATGGCTACACCTTC | CASSMGDKSNYGYTF
. | . | TRBJ2-6 | TRBV19 | TGTGCCAGTAGTATACAGGGGTCTGGGGCCAACGTCCTGACTTTC | CASSIQGSGANVLTF
. | . | TRBJ2-1 | TRBV5-4 | TGTGCCAGCAGCTCGACTTTTAGCTCCTACAATGAGCAGTTCTTC | CASSSTFSSYNEQFF
. | . | TRBJ2-1 | TRBV6-4 | TGTGCCAGCAGTCAGGGCGGCTACTCCTACAATGAGCAGTTCTTC | CASSQGGYSYNEQFF
TRBD1 | . | TRBJ2-1 | TRBV10-1 | TGCGCCAGCAGTGAAAGGACAGGGACCTACAATGAGCAGTTCTTC | CASSERTGTYNEQFF
. | . | TRBJ2-5 | TRBV11-2 | TGTGCCAGCAGCTTCCAAGAGACCCAGTACTTC | CASSFQETQYF
. | once | TRBJ2-1 | TRBV4-1 | TGCGCCAGCAGCCAAGACAGCCCCTCCTACAATGAGCAGTTCTTC | CASSQDSPSYNEQFF
. | once | TRBJ1-3 | TRBV5-1 | TGCGCCAGCAGCACTGAGGGGGGCTTGGCTGGAAACACCATATATTTT | CASSTEGGLAGNTIYF
TRBD1 | once | TRBJ1-1 | TRBV5-5 | TGTGCCAGCAGCTCGTTAAGTACAGGGGCACGGTATGGTGAAGCTTTCTTT | CASSSLSTGARYGEAFF
. | . | TRBJ1-2 | TRBV11-2 | TGTGCCAGCAGCTTAGAACCGGGGCTGGTTGGGAAATATGGCTACACCTTC | CASSLEPGLVGKYGYTF
. | . | TRBJ2-7 | TRBV18 | TGTGCCAGCTCACCACTAGCGTTCCAAACCTACGAGCAGTACTTC | CASSPLAFQTYEQYF
TRBD2 | . | TRBJ2-1 | TRBV11-3 | TGTGCCAGCAGCCCGGGACTAGCGGACAATGAGCAGTTCTTC | CASSPGLADNEQFF
TRBD2 | . | TRBJ2-5 | TRBV11-2 | TGTGCCAGCAGCTTAGAGGGACTAGCGGGAGCAGAGACCCAGTACTTC | CASSLEGLAGAETQYF
. | . | TRBJ2-7 | TRBV10-3 | TGTGCCATCAGTGAGGGGCCAGGGGGGAGATTCGAGCAGTACTTC | CAISEGPGGRFEQYF